The source of this T cell receptor beta chain is a study of identical twins. Study outcomes and limitations: Analyses of zero insertions could be partly confounded by invariant MAIT and iNKT cells. Fewer insertions were carried by abundant cord blood beta clonotypes, but none was seen in memory repertoires.

As regards this clonotype: Its antigen is currently unknown.

MiXCR was run by TCRdb on the 5' RACE reads, yielding one entry per CDR3 protein. The sample has some 440,000 distinct CDR3 sequences, approximately 24% seen once. The CDR3 has 16 residues. The ends were cut back, 3 bases at V and 3 bases at J, with 15 bases in the middle. This sample was shared with a second study, whose subject was T cells expressing NK-cell markers. From that paper: With respect to HCMV, seven of the eight sequenced donors were seropositive, and one was seronegative.

The receptor's source is a woman younger than 30 in good health. The genes are TRBV12-3 or TRBV12-4 and TRBJ2-4; the D gene is possibly TRBD2 (6 bases). Sequences were obtained from CD4+ T cells sorted from blood. The CDR3 nucleotides are TGTGCCAGCAGTTTGCACATAGCGGTGGTCAAAAACATTCAGTACTTC. Translation: CASSLHIAVVKNIQYF.